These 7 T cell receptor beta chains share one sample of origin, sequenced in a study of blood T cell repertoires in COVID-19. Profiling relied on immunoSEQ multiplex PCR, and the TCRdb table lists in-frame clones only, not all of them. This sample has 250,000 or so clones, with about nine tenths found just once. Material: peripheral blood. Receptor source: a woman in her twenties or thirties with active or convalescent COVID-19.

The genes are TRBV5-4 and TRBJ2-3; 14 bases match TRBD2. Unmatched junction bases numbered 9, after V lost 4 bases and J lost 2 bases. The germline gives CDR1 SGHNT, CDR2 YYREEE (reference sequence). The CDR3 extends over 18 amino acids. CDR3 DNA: TGTGCCAGCAGCCCCCCGACTAGCGGGGGGGCCATCACAGATACGCAGTATTTT. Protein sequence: CASSPPTSGGAITDTQYF.

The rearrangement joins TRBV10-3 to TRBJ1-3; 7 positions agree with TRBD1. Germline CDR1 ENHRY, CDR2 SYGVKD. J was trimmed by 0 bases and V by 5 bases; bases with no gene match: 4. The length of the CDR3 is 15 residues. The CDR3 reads CAISSGTASGNTIYF. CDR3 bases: TGTGCCATCAGTTCAGGGACAGCCTCTGGAAACACCATATATTTT.

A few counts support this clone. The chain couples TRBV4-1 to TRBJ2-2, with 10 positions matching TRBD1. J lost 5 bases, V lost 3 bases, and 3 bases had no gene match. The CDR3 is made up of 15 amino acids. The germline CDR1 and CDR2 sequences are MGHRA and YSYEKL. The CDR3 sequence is CASSHGDRGTGELFF. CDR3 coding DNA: TGCGCCAGCAGCCATGGGGACAGGGGAACCGGGGAGCTGTTTTTT.

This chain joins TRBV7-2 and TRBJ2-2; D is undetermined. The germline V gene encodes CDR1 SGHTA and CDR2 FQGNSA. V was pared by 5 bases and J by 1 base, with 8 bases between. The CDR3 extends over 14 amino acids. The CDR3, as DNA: TGTGCCAGCAGCCTAAGCATGAACACCGGGGAGCTGTTTTTT. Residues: CASSLSMNTGELFF.

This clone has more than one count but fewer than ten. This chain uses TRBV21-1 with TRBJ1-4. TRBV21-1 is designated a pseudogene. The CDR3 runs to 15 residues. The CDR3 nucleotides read TGTGCCAGCAGCAAAGCTTTCCGGGAGGGTGAAAAACTGTTTTTT. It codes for CASSKAFREGEKLFF.

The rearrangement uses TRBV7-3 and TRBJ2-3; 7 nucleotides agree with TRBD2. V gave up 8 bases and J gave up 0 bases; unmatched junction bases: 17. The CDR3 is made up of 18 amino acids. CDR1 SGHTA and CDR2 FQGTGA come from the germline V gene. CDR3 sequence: CASALWGGGPISTDTQYF. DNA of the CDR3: TGTGCCAGCGCCCTATGGGGCGGGGGACCCATTAGCACAGATACGCAGTATTTT.

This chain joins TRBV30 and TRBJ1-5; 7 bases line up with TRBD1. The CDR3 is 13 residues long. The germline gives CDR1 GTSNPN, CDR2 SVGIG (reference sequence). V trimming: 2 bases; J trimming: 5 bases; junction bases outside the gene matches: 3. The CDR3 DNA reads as TGTGCCTGGAGTCCCGACAGGGATCAGCCCCAGCATTTT. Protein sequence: CAWSPDRDQPQHF.